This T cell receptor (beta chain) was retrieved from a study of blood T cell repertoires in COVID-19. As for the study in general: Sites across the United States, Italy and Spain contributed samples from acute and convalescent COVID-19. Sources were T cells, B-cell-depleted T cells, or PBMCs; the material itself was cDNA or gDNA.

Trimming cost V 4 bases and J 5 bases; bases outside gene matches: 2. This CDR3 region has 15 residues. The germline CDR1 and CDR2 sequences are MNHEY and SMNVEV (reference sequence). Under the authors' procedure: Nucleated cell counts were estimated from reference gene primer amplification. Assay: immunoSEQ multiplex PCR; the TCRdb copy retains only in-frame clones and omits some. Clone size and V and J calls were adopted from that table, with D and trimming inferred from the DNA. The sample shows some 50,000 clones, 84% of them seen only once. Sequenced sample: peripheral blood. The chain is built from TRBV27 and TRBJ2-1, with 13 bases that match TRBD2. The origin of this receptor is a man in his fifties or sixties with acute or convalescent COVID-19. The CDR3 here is CASSSGLAGNNEQFF. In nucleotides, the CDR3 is TGTGCCAGCAGTTCGGGACTAGCGGGGAACAATGAGCAGTTCTTC.